These T cell receptor beta chains were read from a single sample in a study of Tregs in tolerant kidney transplant recipients. The data were produced by immunoSEQ multiplex PCR, yet TCRdb's version contains in-frame clones alone and is incomplete. The sample contains 84,000 or so clones, over 85% of which appear only once. This sample comprised CD4+ T cells from blood (PBMCs), obtained 12 months after the transplant. These receptor sequences come from a human patient who received a combined kidney and bone marrow transplant. These T cells may partly come from the graft donor. Each CDR3 is given with its conserved first and last residue. D genes are given only for firm matches. Not every row has a clone size; where given, it reads once, few, many or a size class.

J,D,V,size,CDR3,DNA
TRBJ2-2,.,TRBV5-1,.,CASSFEGWGELFF,TGCGCCAGCAGCTTCGAGGGTTGGGGGGAGCTGTTTTTT
TRBJ2-2,TRBD2,TRBV5-4,.,CASSLAGGGISGELFF,TGTGCCAGCAGCTTGGCCGGCGGGGGAATCTCCGGGGAGCTGTTTTTT
TRBJ1-4,.,TRBV28,.,CASSSNGRFASNEKLFF,TGTGCCAGCAGTTCTAATGGGAGGTTTGCCTCTAATGAAAAACTGTTTTTT
TRBJ2-7,.,TRBV4-3,.,CASSQVGQGSPYEQYF,TGCGCCAGCAGCCAAGTCGGGCAGGGAAGTCCCTACGAGCAGTACTTC
TRBJ2-5,TRBD2,TRBV29-1,.,CSVAGLAGVPETQYF,TGCAGCGTGGCGGGACTAGCGGGAGTCCCGGAGACCCAGTACTTC
TRBJ2-1,.,TRBV5-1,.,CASQIGSFTDNEQFF,TGCGCCAGCCAAATCGGGTCATTTACCGACAATGAGCAGTTCTTC
TRBJ2-4,.,TRBV7-8,.,CASSPGPRGTKNIQYF,TGTGCCAGCAGCCCCGGCCCGCGCGGGACCAAAAACATTCAGTACTTC
TRBJ2-1,TRBD1,TRBV7-2,.,CASSHDRGHHNEQFF,TGTGCCAGCAGCCACGACAGGGGGCATCACAATGAGCAGTTCTTC
TRBJ1-6,TRBD1,TRBV18,once,CASSLLGQGDNSPLHF,TGTGCCAGCTCACTCCTCGGACAGGGGGATAATTCACCCCTCCACTTT
TRBJ2-6,.,TRBV21-1,.,CASSTRDSGANVLTF,TGTGCCAGCAGCACCAGGGACTCTGGGGCCAACGTCCTGACTTTC
TRBJ2-1,TRBD1,TRBV5-4,.,CASSFGMKTGDPLSYNEQFF,TGTGCCAGCAGCTTTGGAATGAAGACAGGGGATCCCCTTTCCTACAATGAGCAGTTCTTC
TRBJ2-3,TRBD1,TRBV5-1,.,CASSLDDRVTDTQYF,TGCGCCAGCAGCTTGGATGACAGGGTCACAGATACGCAGTATTTT
TRBJ1-2,.,TRBV7-3,.,CASSLGWGSNYGYTF,TGTGCCAGCAGCTTAGGGTGGGGCTCTAACTATGGCTACACCTTC
TRBJ2-6,TRBD1,TRBV10-3,.,CAILDRVGANVLTF,TGTGCCATCCTTGACAGGGTTGGGGCCAACGTCCTGACTTTC
TRBJ2-1,TRBD1,TRBV9,.,CASRGQSYNEQFF,TGTGCCAGCAGGGGACAGTCCTACAATGAGCAGTTCTTC
TRBJ2-1,.,TRBV5-1,.,CASSLASWSSYNEQFF,TGCGCCAGCAGCTTGGCGTCGTGGAGCTCCTACAATGAGCAGTTCTTC
TRBJ2-3,TRBD2,TRBV19,.,CASSIGVPGTSGRAKDTQYF,TGTGCCAGTAGTATTGGCGTACCCGGGACTAGCGGGAGGGCCAAAGATACGCAGTATTTT